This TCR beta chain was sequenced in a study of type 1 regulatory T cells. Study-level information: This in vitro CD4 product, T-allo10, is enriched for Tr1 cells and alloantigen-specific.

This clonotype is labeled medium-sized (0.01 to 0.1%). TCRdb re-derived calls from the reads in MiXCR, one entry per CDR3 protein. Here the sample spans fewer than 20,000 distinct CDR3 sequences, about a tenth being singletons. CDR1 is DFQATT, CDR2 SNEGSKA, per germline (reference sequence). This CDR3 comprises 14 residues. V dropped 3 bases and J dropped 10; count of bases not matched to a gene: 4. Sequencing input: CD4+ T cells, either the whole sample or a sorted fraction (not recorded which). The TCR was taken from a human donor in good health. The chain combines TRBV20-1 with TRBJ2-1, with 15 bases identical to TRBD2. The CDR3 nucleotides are TGCAGTGCTAGGGGGACTAGCGGGAGGTCAGAGCAGTTCTTC. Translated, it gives CSARGTSGRSEQFF.